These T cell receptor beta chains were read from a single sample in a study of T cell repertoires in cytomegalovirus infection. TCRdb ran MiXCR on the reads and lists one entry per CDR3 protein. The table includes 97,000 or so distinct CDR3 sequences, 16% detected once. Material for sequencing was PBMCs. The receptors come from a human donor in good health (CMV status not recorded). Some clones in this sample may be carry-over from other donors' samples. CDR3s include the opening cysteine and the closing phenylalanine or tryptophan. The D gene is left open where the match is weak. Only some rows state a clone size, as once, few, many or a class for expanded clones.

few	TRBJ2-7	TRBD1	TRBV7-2	TGTGCCAGCAGCTCAGGGACAGCAACTTGGCAGTACTTC	CASSSGTATWQYF
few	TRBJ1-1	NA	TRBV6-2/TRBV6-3	TGTGCCAGCAGTTGGGCTCGGTCCATCCCGGGAGAAGCTTTCTTT	CASSWARSIPGEAFF
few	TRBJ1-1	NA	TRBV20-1	TGCAGTGCTAGTAGGGGGGTAGCTTTCTTT	CSASRGVAFF
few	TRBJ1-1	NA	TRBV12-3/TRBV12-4	TGTGCCAGCAGTTCAACCACCGTGCAGCCCGGGCAGGCTTTCTTT	CASSSTTVQPGQAFF
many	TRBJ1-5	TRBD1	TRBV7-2	TGTGCCAGCAGCCAAGGGGGCCGCAATCAGCCCCAGCATTTT	CASSQGGRNQPQHF
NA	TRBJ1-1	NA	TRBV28	TGTGCCAGCAGTTTATCAAACAGGGCGAACACTGAAGCTTTCTTT	CASSLSNRANTEAFF
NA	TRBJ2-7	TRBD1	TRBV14	TGTGCCAGCAGCCGGACAGGGTATTCCTACGAGCAGTACTTC	CASSRTGYSYEQYF
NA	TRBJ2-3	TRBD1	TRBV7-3	TGTGCCAGCAGCACGACAGGGGTGACCGATACGCAGTATTTT	CASSTTGVTDTQYF
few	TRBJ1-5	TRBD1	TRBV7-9	TGTGCCAGCAGCCGGGGACAGGGGGAAGGAGGCAATCAGCCCCAGCATTTT	CASSRGQGEGGNQPQHF
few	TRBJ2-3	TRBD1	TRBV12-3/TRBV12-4	TGTGCCAGCAGTTTAGGGACAGGGGTCACAGATACGCAGTATTTT	CASSLGTGVTDTQYF
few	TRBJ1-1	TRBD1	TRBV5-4	TGTGCCAGCAGCTTGAGCAGGGGGTCTGGGTACAATGAAGCTTTCTTT	CASSLSRGSGYNEAFF
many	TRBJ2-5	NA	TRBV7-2	TGTGCCAGCAGCTTAGGCTTTAAAGAGACCCAGTACTTC	CASSLGFKETQYF
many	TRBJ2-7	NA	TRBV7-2	TGTGCCAGCATTAAAGCGGTGGGCTCGGTCGAGCAGTACTTC	CASIKAVGSVEQYF
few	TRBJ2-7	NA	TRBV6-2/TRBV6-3	TGTGCCAGCAGACGCATAGACGAGCAGTACTTC	CASRRIDEQYF
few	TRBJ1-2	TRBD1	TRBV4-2	TGTGCCAGCAGCCAACAGACAGGGTCGGAAAACTATGGCTACACCTTC	CASSQQTGSENYGYTF
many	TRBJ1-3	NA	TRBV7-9	TGTGCCAGCAGCTACTCTGGAAACACCATATATTTT	CASSYSGNTIYF
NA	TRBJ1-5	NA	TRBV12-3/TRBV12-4	TGTGCCAGCAGCCTTGGGGACACCCGGCAGCCCCAGCATTTT	CASSLGDTRQPQHF
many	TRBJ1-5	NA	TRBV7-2	TGTGCCAGCAGCGATACAGGGTATAGCAATCAGCCCCAGCATTTT	CASSDTGYSNQPQHF
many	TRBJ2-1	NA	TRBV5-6	TGTGCCAGCACCTCGTCGAGGGGCAGATCCTACAATGAGCAGTTCTTC	CASTSSRGRSYNEQFF
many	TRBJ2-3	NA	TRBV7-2	TGTGCCAGCAGCTTAGACACGTTCCAGCCCTATTTT	CASSLDTFQPYF